Listed here are 5 T cell receptor beta chains from one sample, sequenced in a study of long-term antiretroviral therapy in people with HIV. At survey level, the immunoSEQ assay was run in its v3.0 version. Profiled with immunoSEQ multiplex PCR; TCRdb holds only in-frame clones, not every one. The table includes 30,000 to 40,000 clones, 65% to 75% detected once. The source material was unsorted PBMCs, sampled 3 years after starting antiretroviral therapy. All receptors derive from a man over 45 with HIV.

This rearrangement joins TRBV4-2 to TRBJ2-5; weak D call: TRBD2 (5 bases). The germline V gene has CDR1 LGHNA and CDR2 YNFKEQ. This CDR3 has 16 amino acids. V lost 1 base and J lost 1, with 13 bases in between. The CDR3 sequence is CASSQVGAEAQETQYF. The CDR3 DNA reads as TGTGCCAGCAGCCAAGTCGGAGCGGAGGCCCAAGAGACCCAGTACTTC.

This sequence joins TRBV29-1 and TRBJ1-2; 10 bases agree with TRBD1. The CDR3 consists of 15 residues. Germline loops: CDR1 SQVTM, CDR2 ANQGSEA. Trimming removed 3 bases from V and 5 bases from J; junction bases left unmatched: 9. The CDR3 sequence is CSVDLAGTGAYGYTF. CDR3 DNA: TGCAGCGTTGACCTCGCCGGGACAGGGGCGTATGGCTACACCTTC.

The chain is built from TRBV29-1 and TRBJ2-7; D may correspond to TRBD1 or TRBD2 (5 bases each). The length of the CDR3 is 16 residues. Per the germline V gene, CDR1 is SQVTM and CDR2 is ANQGSEA. V was cut by 1 base and J by 1 base, with 17 bases left in between. CDR3 nucleotide sequence: TGCAGCGTTGAAGCCGGGGCAGGGATCGGGTCCTACGAGCAGTACTTC. It translates to CSVEAGAGIGSYEQYF.

The genes are TRBV18 and TRBJ2-7; no definite D call. The CDR3 sequence is 14 residues long. V was shortened by 3 bases and J by 7 bases, with 16 bases between the two germline ends. Germline CDR1 reads KGHSH; CDR2 reads LQKENI. The CDR3 region has the DNA TGTGCCAGCTCACCCGGTCGGCAGCACCAAGAGCAGTACTTC. Protein sequence: CASSPGRQHQEQYF.

As concerns this clone: The identical CDR3 is also encoded by other nucleotide sequences in the sample. The rearrangement uses TRBV29-1 and TRBJ2-3; TRBD1 agrees at 9 bases. The CDR3 spans 13 residues. Germline V gene lookup returns CDR1 SQVTM and CDR2 ANQGSEA. V shed 6 bases, J shed 3 bases, and the junction held 4 bases outside the gene matches. This CDR3 reads CSVGDRVTDTQYF. The CDR3 nucleotides read TGCAGCGTGGGGGACAGGGTAACAGATACGCAGTATTTT.